This T cell receptor (beta chain) emerged from a study of T cells in tumors after PD-1 blockade. Assay: immunoSEQ multiplex PCR; the TCRdb copy retains only in-frame clones and omits some. The sample yields 45,000 to 60,000 clones, about four fifths seen once. This clone was picked up one time. Sequenced material: PBMCs, taken before anti-PD-1 treatment. This receptor was taken from a human donor with basal cell carcinoma.

CDR3 bases: TGTGCCAGCAGCTTACAGCTTGTCTCTCCAGGGGCGGCTAGTGGCTACACCTTC. It codes for CASSLQLVSPGAASGYTF. V and J are TRBV7-9 and TRBJ1-2, with a possible D match to TRBD1 (6 bases). Trimming cost V 2 bases and J 7 bases, with 26 bases left between them. Germline V gene data show CDR1 as SEHNR and CDR2 as FQNEAQ (reference sequence). CDR3 length equals 18 residues.